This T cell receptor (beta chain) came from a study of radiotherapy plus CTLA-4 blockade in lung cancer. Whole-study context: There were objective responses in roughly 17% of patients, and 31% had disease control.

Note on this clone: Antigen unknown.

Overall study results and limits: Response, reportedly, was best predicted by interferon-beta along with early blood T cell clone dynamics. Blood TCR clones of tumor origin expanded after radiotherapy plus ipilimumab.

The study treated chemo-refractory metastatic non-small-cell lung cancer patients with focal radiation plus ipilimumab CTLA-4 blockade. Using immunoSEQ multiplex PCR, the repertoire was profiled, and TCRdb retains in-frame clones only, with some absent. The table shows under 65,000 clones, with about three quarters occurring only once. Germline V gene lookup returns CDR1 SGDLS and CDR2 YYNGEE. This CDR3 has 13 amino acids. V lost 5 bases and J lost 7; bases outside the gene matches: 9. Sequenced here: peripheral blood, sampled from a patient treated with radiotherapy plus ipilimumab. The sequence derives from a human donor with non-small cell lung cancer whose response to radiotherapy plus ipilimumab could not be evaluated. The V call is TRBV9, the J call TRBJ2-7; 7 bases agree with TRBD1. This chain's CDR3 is CASSSQQGREQYF. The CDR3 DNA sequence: TGTGCCAGCAGTTCTCAACAGGGGCGGGAGCAGTACTTC.